These T cell receptor beta chains were read from a single sample in a study of blood T cell repertoires in COVID-19. Only in-frame clones appear in the TCRdb table, and some are missing; sequencing was by immunoSEQ multiplex PCR. This table has around 250,000 clones, about four fifths appearing once. The source material was peripheral blood. These receptors originate from a man aged 25-45 years who had recovered from COVID-19. Each CDR3 is given with its conserved first and last residue. Each record gives: D gene, V gene, CDR3 length, J gene, clone size, CDR3 protein, CDR3 DNA. A D gene is named only where the DNA matches it firmly. Clone sizes are given selectively: once, few, many, or a class where the clone is expanded.

d_gene: .; v_gene: TRBV5-1; len: 15; j_gene: TRBJ1-6; abundance: .; CDR3aa: CASSPAGLPGSPLHF; CDR3nt: TGCGCCAGCAGCCCGGCGGGGTTACCGGGATCACCCCTCCACTTT
d_gene: .; v_gene: TRBV4-1; len: 17; j_gene: TRBJ2-3; abundance: .; CDR3aa: CASSHKSGTGATDTQYF; CDR3nt: TGCGCCAGCAGCCACAAATCCGGGACTGGAGCTACAGATACGCAGTATTTT
d_gene: TRBD1; v_gene: TRBV6-5; len: 15; j_gene: TRBJ1-1; abundance: .; CDR3aa: CASTPEGARGTEAFF; CDR3nt: TGTGCCAGCACTCCGGAGGGGGCAAGGGGGACTGAAGCTTTCTTT
d_gene: TRBD2; v_gene: TRBV19; len: 16; j_gene: TRBJ2-5; abundance: .; CDR3aa: CASSVRLAAPVGTQYF; CDR3nt: TGTGCCAGTAGTGTCAGACTAGCGGCCCCGGTGGGGACCCAGTACTTC
d_gene: .; v_gene: TRBV7-2; len: 15; j_gene: TRBJ2-6; abundance: .; CDR3aa: CASSLSGAGANVLTF; CDR3nt: TGTGCCAGCAGCTTATCAGGGGCTGGGGCCAACGTCCTGACTTTC
d_gene: .; v_gene: TRBV3-1/TRBV3-2; len: 14; j_gene: TRBJ1-5; abundance: .; CDR3aa: CASAPGQNNQPQHF; CDR3nt: TGTGCCAGCGCGCCAGGACAGAACAATCAGCCCCAGCATTTT
d_gene: .; v_gene: TRBV2; len: 15; j_gene: TRBJ2-1; abundance: .; CDR3aa: CASSEARTEGNEQFF; CDR3nt: TGTGCCAGCAGTGAAGCAAGGACCGAGGGCAATGAGCAGTTCTTC
d_gene: TRBD1; v_gene: TRBV5-1; len: 17; j_gene: TRBJ1-3; abundance: .; CDR3aa: CASSLAGTGGGGNTIYF; CDR3nt: TGCGCCAGCAGCTTGGCCGGGACAGGGGGAGGTGGAAACACCATATATTTT
d_gene: .; v_gene: TRBV5-1; len: 15; j_gene: TRBJ2-1; abundance: .; CDR3aa: CASRLGTGGYNEQFF; CDR3nt: TGCGCCAGCAGACTTGGGACTGGAGGGTACAATGAGCAGTTCTTC
d_gene: .; v_gene: TRBV7-8; len: 14; j_gene: TRBJ1-5; abundance: .; CDR3aa: CASSSGLGYQPQHF; CDR3nt: TGTGCCAGCAGCTCGGGTCTCGGGTACCAGCCCCAGCATTTT
d_gene: TRBD2; v_gene: TRBV7-9; len: 14; j_gene: TRBJ2-1; abundance: .; CDR3aa: CASPGLAGGSEQFF; CDR3nt: TGTGCCAGCCCCGGGCTAGCGGGGGGGAGTGAGCAGTTCTTC
d_gene: .; v_gene: TRBV3-1/TRBV3-2; len: 15; j_gene: TRBJ2-6; abundance: .; CDR3aa: CASSLKLSGANVLTF; CDR3nt: TGTGCCAGCAGCCTTAAACTATCTGGGGCCAACGTCCTGACTTTC
d_gene: .; v_gene: TRBV27; len: 13; j_gene: TRBJ1-5; abundance: .; CDR3aa: CASSLNGPQPQHF; CDR3nt: TGTGCCAGCAGTTTAAATGGGCCTCAGCCCCAGCATTTT
d_gene: .; v_gene: TRBV9; len: 16; j_gene: TRBJ1-2; abundance: once; CDR3aa: CASSVGASGDRGWNTF; CDR3nt: TGTGCCAGCAGCGTAGGGGCTAGTGGAGACCGGGGATGGAACACCTTC
d_gene: .; v_gene: TRBV15; len: 14; j_gene: TRBJ2-5; abundance: .; CDR3aa: CATKLFDSQETQYF; CDR3nt: TGTGCCACCAAACTCTTTGACAGCCAAGAGACCCAGTACTTC